In this sample, the clone carrying this TCR beta chain turned up many times. What it recognizes is unknown. Universal primer sites and UMIs were introduced during 5'RACE template-switching synthesis of TCR cDNA. One entry per CDR3 protein, called by TCRdb with MiXCR from the 5' RACE reads. Here the sample spans roughly 150,000 distinct CDR3 sequences, 5% to 8% being singletons. The source of the sample is a study of T cells after yellow fever vaccination. Study-wide background: For low cell numbers, libraries were made with SMART-Seq v4 Ultra Low Input. Study observations and caveats: Booster samples showed a return of most primary-vaccination clones (roughly 96% CD4, approximately 88% CD8). A small share of clonotypes appeared in both CD4 and CD8 compartments.

Trimming removed 4 bases at V and 7 bases at J, with 14 bases between. Germline assignment: CDR1 MGHDK and CDR2 SYGVNS. CDR3 length: 13 amino acids. The material was CD4+ T cells sorted from PBMCs, obtained 10 days after the yellow fever booster vaccination. The TCR comes from a man aged 25-40 years who received the YFV17D yellow fever vaccine. The chain employs TRBV25-1 and TRBJ2-7; D perhaps matches TRBD2 (5 bases). DNA for the CDR3: TGTGCCAGCAGTGTATCCAGCCCGGGGGAGCAGTACTTC. Translation gives CASSVSSPGEQYF.